The 10 T cell receptor beta chains below all came from one sample that was sequenced in a study of cytomegalovirus exposure and HLA in healthy donors. Profiled with immunoSEQ multiplex PCR; TCRdb holds only in-frame clones, not every one. The sample has some 150,000 clones, roughly 91% seen once. Input material: PBMCs. These receptors came from a woman in her late teens or twenties in good health and CMV-seropositive.

The chain carries TRBV7-9 and TRBJ1-1; D is possibly TRBD1 (5 bases). Deletions cut 5 bases from V and 1 base from J, with 17 bases between. The CDR3 contains 16 residues. The germline V gene has CDR1 SEHNR and CDR2 FQNEAQ (reference sequence). The CDR3 DNA reads TGTGCCAGCAGCGCTAGACAGCTCCAGCCGAACACTGAAGCTTTCTTT. Translation gives CASSARQLQPNTEAFF.

The chain recombines TRBV5-4 with TRBJ2-7, with 12 nucleotides matching TRBD2. J gave up 0 bases and V 5 bases, and 9 bases lay outside the gene matches. Germline V gene lookup returns CDR1 SGHNT and CDR2 YYREEE (reference sequence). The CDR3 spans 17 residues. The CDR3 coding sequence is TGTGCCAGCAGACCCGGGACTAGCGGGCGTAGCTCCTACGAGCAGTACTTC. Its translation is CASRPGTSGRSSYEQYF.

The chain is built from TRBV2 and TRBJ2-7; D remains unclear. This CDR3 spans 13 amino acids. The germline V gene has CDR1 SNHLY and CDR2 FYNNEI. The ends were cut back, 8 bases at V and 7 bases at J, with 18 bases in the middle. CDR3 nucleotides: TGTGCCAGCGATCAACTGGGCGTAAAAGAGCAGTACTTC. This codes for CASDQLGVKEQYF.

V is TRBV5-5 and J is TRBJ2-5; TRBD1 matches 7 bases. Germline CDR1 SGHKS, CDR2 YYEKEE (reference sequence). The J segment lost 5 bases and the V segment lost 4 bases, leaving 5 bases of the junction unmatched. The CDR3 is 13 residues long. This chain's CDR3 is CASSLQGHETQYF. As DNA, the CDR3 is TGTGCCAGCAGCCTACAGGGGCACGAGACCCAGTACTTC.

The CDR3 region is CAWDRGYNQPQHF. Here the CDR3 DNA reads TGTGCCTGGGACAGGGGATATAATCAGCCCCAGCATTTT. This sequence joins TRBV30 and TRBJ1-5, with 8 bases that match TRBD1. Germline loops: CDR1 GTSNPN, CDR2 SVGIG (reference sequence). J was trimmed by 4 bases and V by 5 bases; bases with no gene match: 4. CDR3 length: 13 residues. The variable domain in full, completed from reference TRBV30 and TRBJ1-5, reads SQTIHQWPATLVQPVGSPLSLECTVEGTSNPNLYWYRQAAGRGLQLLFYSVGIGQISSEVPQNLSASRPQDRQFILSSKKLLLSDSGFYLCAWDRGYNQPQHFGDGTRLSIL.

In the case of this clone: A read error may produce the germline difference seen at one junction end. The chain has TRBV5-1 and TRBJ2-3; 7 nucleotides agree with TRBD2. Germline values: CDR1 SGHRS, CDR2 YFSETQ. The CDR3 sequence is 18 residues long. The DNA of the CDR3 is TGCGCCAGCAGTTTGGGAATCGCAGCGGGATCTGTCACAGATACGCAGTATTTT. Translated: CASSLGIAAGSVTDTQYF. Variable domain in full (rest from reference TRBV5-1 and TRBJ2-3): KAGVTQTPRYLIKTRGQQVTLSCSPISGHRSVSWYQQTPGQGLQFLFEYFSETQRNKGNFPGRFSGRQFSNSRSEMNVSTLELGDSALYLCASSLGIAAGSVTDTQYFGPGTRLTVL.

This clone has a single count. The chain recombines TRBV5-6 with TRBJ2-5; D is unclear. Germline loops: CDR1 SGHDT, CDR2 YYEEEE. Trimming stripped 2 bases from V and 0 bases from J, with 11 bases between. The CDR3 extends over 15 amino acids. CDR3 coding DNA: TGTGCCAGCAGCTTAACTAAAGAGTACCAAGAGACCCAGTACTTC. It translates to CASSLTKEYQETQYF.

The chain couples TRBV6-1 to TRBJ1-2, with D perhaps TRBD1 (6 bases). There are 15 residues in the CDR3. Deletions cut 3 bases from V and 0 bases from J, with 11 bases between. Germline V CDR1 and CDR2: MNHNS, SASEGT. The CDR3 spells CASSDRTVSNYGYTF. The CDR3 DNA sequence: TGTGCCAGCAGTGACCGGACAGTTTCTAACTATGGCTACACCTTC.

The V and J genes are TRBV5-8 and TRBJ1-1; D ambiguous. This CDR3 is 10 amino acids long. With 7 bases removed from V and 11 bases from J, the gap between germline ends came to 12 bases. Germline V gives CDR1 SGHTS, CDR2 YDEGEE. Here the CDR3 DNA reads TGTGCCAGCGATGGAGCCAAGGCTTTCTTT. It specifies CASDGAKAFF. Full variable domain (missing parts from reference TRBV5-8 and TRBJ1-1): EAGVTQSPTHLIKTRGQQATLRCSPISGHTSVYWYQQALGLGLQFLLWYDEGEERNRGNFPPRFSGRQFPNYSSELNVNALELEDSALYLCASDGAKAFFGQGTRLTVV.

The CDR3 protein is CASSPSTGLAGSYEQYF. DNA for the CDR3: TGTGCCAGCAGCCCCTCCACCGGACTAGCGGGATCCTACGAGCAGTACTTC. The chain recombines TRBV7-9 with TRBJ2-7; 12 nucleotides line up with TRBD2. The J segment lost 1 base and the V segment lost 5 bases, leaving 9 bases of the junction unmatched. The CDR3 runs to 17 residues. Germline values: CDR1 SEHNR, CDR2 FQNEAQ (reference sequence).